This T cell receptor (beta chain) stems from a study of PD-L1 blockade in urothelial cancer. Study as a whole: Patients commenced atezolizumab around 2014, and it was given at 1,200 mg intravenously every 3 weeks. Blood-derived samples held a median around 140,000 T cells.

Notes on the study in general: Tumor-associated blood clones were expanded more by durable-benefit patients at 3 weeks.

This CDR3 is 15 amino acids long. Germline CDR1 and CDR2: MNHEY and SVGAGI. V was pared by 5 bases and J by 7 bases, with 11 bases of the junction left unmatched. Comments on this clone: The antigen is undetermined.

The investigators introduced synthetic TCR analog templates into each PCR as spikes. Profiling relied on immunoSEQ multiplex PCR, and the TCRdb table lists in-frame clones only, not all of them. The sample contains about 83,000 clones, roughly 90% of which appear only once. This material consisted of PBMCs, taken around atezolizumab (anti-PD-L1) treatment. This clonotype was sampled from a woman between 70 and 85 years old with urothelial cancer. The rearrangement links TRBV6-5 to TRBJ1-2; the match to TRBD1 covers 9 bases. DNA of the CDR3: TGTGCCAGCAGTCAGACCGGGACAGGGATGGGTGGCTACACCTTC. It yields the protein CASSQTGTGMGGYTF.